Below are 4 T cell receptor beta chains sequenced from a single sample in a study of early T cells in non-severe SARS-CoV-2 infection. Using its own MiXCR run on the 5' RACE reads, TCRdb lists one record per CDR3 protein. The sample lists 75,000 to 90,000 distinct CDR3 sequences; roughly 13% were seen once. The specimen was whole blood. The receptors derive from an adult who was a healthcare worker with PCR-confirmed SARS-CoV-2 infection or an uninfected control (not recorded which).

About this clonotype: Being one base from a much bigger clone, this may be a read error. The chain combines TRBV4-3 with TRBJ2-2, with D perhaps matching TRBD2 (6 bases). CDR3 length: 13 amino acids. Per germline, CDR1 LGHNA and CDR2 YSLEER. The CDR3 sequence is CASAPRGAGEQFF. Written as DNA, the CDR3 is TGCGCCAGCGCCCCGCGGGGAGCCGGGGAGCAGTTTTTT.

This clonotype was detected a few times. The genes are TRBV2 and TRBJ1-1, with D perhaps TRBD1 (5 bases). The CDR3 contains 12 residues. Trimming removed 8 bases from V and 2 bases from J, with 9 bases in between. CDR1 SNHLY and CDR2 FYNNEI come from the germline V gene. CDR3 sequence reads: CASGGENTEAFF. As DNA, the CDR3 is TGTGCCAGCGGGGGGGAAAACACTGAAGCTTTCTTT.

The chain has TRBV7-8 and TRBJ2-2; a possible D gene is TRBD1 (6 bases). Germline V lookup: CDR1 SGHVS, CDR2 FQNEAQ. The CDR3 contains 15 residues. V lost 3 bases and J 5 bases, leaving 13 bases between the germline ends. Written as DNA, the CDR3 is TGTGCCAGCAGCTTGTTTACAGGGCGAACCGGGGAGCTGTTTTTT. Translating it yields CASSLFTGRTGELFF.

There are a few counts of this clonotype. V gene TRBV27 combines with J gene TRBJ2-1; perhaps TRBD1 as D (6 bases). CDR1 and CDR2 from the germline V gene are MNHEY and SMNVEV (reference sequence). V was pared by 6 bases and J by 5 bases, with 20 bases between. The CDR3 extends over 16 amino acids. The CDR3 region is CASRVGQSRLHNEQFF. DNA of the CDR3: TGTGCCAGCAGGGTAGGACAGAGTCGCTTGCACAATGAGCAGTTCTTC.